These T cell receptor beta chains were read from a single sample in a study of CXCR3-negative and CXCR3-positive naive CD8 T cells. From its re-call of the 5' RACE reads, TCRdb lists each CDR3 protein once, without DNA. The table counts 100,000 to 150,000 distinct CDR3 sequences; under 0.5% lies in the top ten. Sequenced input: naive CXCR3- CD8+ T cells from blood. The source is a human donor in good health. Some clones in this sample may be carry-over from other donors' samples. Both conserved end residues are part of each CDR3. Each record gives: J gene, V gene, CDR3 length, CDR3 protein.

TRBJ1-1,TRBV19,12,CASSIGLSEAFF
TRBJ1-4,TRBV28,14,CASRTGFTNEKLFF
TRBJ2-1,TRBV20-1,15,CSARALLGWGNEQFF
TRBJ2-1,TRBV11-2,17,CASSLLLYPSGGNEQFF
TRBJ2-7,TRBV29-1,12,CSAQGSLYEQYF
TRBJ2-7,TRBV27,15,CASSLKGPPNYEQYF
TRBJ2-1,TRBV6-5,13,CASSYPDYNEQFF
TRBJ2-5,TRBV9,17,CASSETLAGGLQETQYF
TRBJ1-2,TRBV28,16,CASAVQGPTLNYGYTF
TRBJ2-7,TRBV7-9,13,CAVGEVGSYEQYF
TRBJ2-7,TRBV7-6,12,CASSPGVSEQYF
TRBJ2-3,TRBV7-9,12,CASLLSTDTQYF
TRBJ2-3,TRBV20-1,17,CSAPSGGPEASTDTQYF
TRBJ2-5,TRBV28,15,CASSFLQNLQETQYF
TRBJ2-7,TRBV28,17,CASSLWASGTGDYEQYF
TRBJ1-1,TRBV9,13,CASSVSGNTEAFF
TRBJ2-1,TRBV4-2,15,CASSQEKSGDNEQFF
TRBJ1-1,TRBV29-1,13,CSVEDGTTPEAFF
TRBJ2-1,TRBV29-1,15,CSAQSGGGPYNEQFF
TRBJ2-7,TRBV28,15,CASSLGGDRSYEQYF
TRBJ2-5,TRBV7-8,17,CASSLAPSGGMGETQYF
TRBJ2-3,TRBV4-1,16,CASSQVGAGGTDTQYF
TRBJ1-2,TRBV29-1,13,CSGWGGGDYGYTF
TRBJ1-1,TRBV28,15,CASSLKWQGETEAFF
TRBJ1-1,TRBV12-3/TRBV12-4,15,CASSLWDSMNTEAFF
TRBJ1-1,TRBV7-9,13,CASITDLNTEAFF
TRBJ1-4,TRBV4-1,15,CASSYEQGITEKLFF
TRBJ2-7,TRBV7-2,13,CASTESASYEQYF
TRBJ2-1,TRBV7-9,13,CASSLDSYSEQFF
TRBJ2-2,TRBV28,13,CASSFPLSGELFF
TRBJ2-2,TRBV29-1,16,CSVGGALGFITGELFF
TRBJ1-6,TRBV6-5,13,CASSYGRNSPLHF
TRBJ1-4,TRBV7-2,16,CASSLLVGDRDEKLFF
TRBJ2-1,TRBV29-1,14,CSVVMGEGRNEQFF
TRBJ2-1,TRBV28,14,CASSLRERGNEQFF
TRBJ2-7,TRBV7-3,11,CATRGVYEQYF
TRBJ2-3,TRBV29-1,14,CSVEDPQVFNTQYF
TRBJ2-3,TRBV4-3,14,CASGPGHSTDTQYF
TRBJ2-7,TRBV27,15,CASSLSGGQSYEQYF
TRBJ1-3,TRBV20-1,16,CNRRRPKSNSGNTIYF
TRBJ1-4,TRBV28,15,CASSLNLVPGEKLFF
TRBJ2-1,TRBV20-1,15,CSATGPTASYNEQFF
TRBJ2-3,TRBV12-3/TRBV12-4,13,CASSPPVGDTQYF
TRBJ2-7,TRBV3-1,15,CASSQKQGSLYEQYF
TRBJ2-5,TRBV28,16,CASSPTTGDDEETQYF
TRBJ2-1,TRBV4-3,15,CPSSQRQGAYNEQLF
TRBJ2-7,TRBV23-1,15,CASSQETGVSYEQYF
TRBJ2-4,TRBV20-1,18,CSARPLAGGPWGKNIQYF
TRBJ1-1,TRBV7-9,14,CASSSGQGYTEAFF
TRBJ1-2,TRBV12-3/TRBV12-4,14,CASSLAGQGNGYTF
TRBJ1-1,TRBV27,16,CASSSYPSTGGTEAFF
TRBJ2-1,TRBV20-1,15,CSAGGLAGDYNEQFF